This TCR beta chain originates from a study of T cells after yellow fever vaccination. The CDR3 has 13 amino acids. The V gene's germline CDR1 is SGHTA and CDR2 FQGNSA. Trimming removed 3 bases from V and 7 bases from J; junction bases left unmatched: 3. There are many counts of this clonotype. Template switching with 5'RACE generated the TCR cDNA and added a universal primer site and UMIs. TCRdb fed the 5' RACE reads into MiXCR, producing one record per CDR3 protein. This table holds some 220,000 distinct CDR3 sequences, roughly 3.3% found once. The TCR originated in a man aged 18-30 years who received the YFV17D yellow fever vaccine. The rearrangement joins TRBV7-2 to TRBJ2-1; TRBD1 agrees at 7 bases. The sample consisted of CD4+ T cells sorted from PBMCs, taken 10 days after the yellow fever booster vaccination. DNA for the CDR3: TGTGCCAGCAGCTTGACAGGGATGAATGAGCAGTTCTTC. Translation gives CASSLTGMNEQFF. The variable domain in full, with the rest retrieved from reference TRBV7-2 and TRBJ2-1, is GAGVSQSPSNKVTEKGKDVELRCDPISGHTALYWYRQSLGQGLEFLIYFQGNSAPDKSGLPSDRFSAERTGGSVSTLTIQRTQQEDSAVYLCASSLTGMNEQFFGPGTRLTVL.